This T cell receptor beta chain derives from a study of neurological immune-mediated disorders. General study points: HTLV-1-associated myelopathy ranked highest for TCR clonal expansion and multiple sclerosis lowest, beneath healthy controls.

This clonotype was seen a handful of times. What it binds is unknown. CDR1 and CDR2 (germline): KGHSH, LQKENI. V shed 3 bases and J 1 base; nucleotides not matched to a gene: 16. CDR3 size: 19 residues. TCRdb independently ran MiXCR on the 5' RACE reads; one entry per CDR3 protein. The sample lists 20,000 or so distinct CDR3 sequences, around 15% occurring once. The sequence came from a woman aged 40 to 50 with HTLV-1-associated myelopathy (HAM/TSP). The J gene is TRBJ2-3, the V gene TRBV18; 7 bases are shared with TRBD2. Source material: PBMCs. The DNA of the CDR3 is TGTGCCAGCTCACCCCTCGCCGGGAGGCAGCGGGCCGGCACAGATACGCAGTATTTT. Protein: CASSPLAGRQRAGTDTQYF. Full variable domain (outside the CDR3, taken from reference TRBV18 and TRBJ2-3): NAGVMQNPRHLVRRRGQEARLRCSPMKGHSHVYWYRQLPEEGLKFMVYLQKENIIDESGMPKERFSAEFPKEGPSILRIQQVVRGDSAAYFCASSPLAGRQRAGTDTQYFGPGTRLTVL.